This record concerns one T cell receptor (beta chain) sequence. These data belong to a study of CD8 T cells in Susac syndrome. The sequenced target, TCR beta, came from blood CD8+ and CD4+ T cells. The CD8+ and CD4+ T cells were isolated magnetically using a negative isolation approach, whereas the TEMRA cells were enriched by FACS. RNA amounts of roughly 0.5 to 1 ug underwent reverse transcription with random hexamers. TCR beta CDR3 was amplified by immunoSEQ multiplex PCR. This amplification extended across 54 Vbeta and 13 Jbeta segments. In TCRdb, the immunoSEQ multiplex PCR reads were re-called with MiXCR into one record per CDR3 protein. The sample carries some 400,000 distinct CDR3 sequences, 75% to 90% recorded once. The V gene's germline CDR1 is MNHEY and CDR2 SMNVEV (reference sequence). This CDR3 comprises 13 residues. V gave up 4 bases and J gave up 8 bases, with 14 bases separating them.

This clonotype was obtained from a human donor with multiple sclerosis. Input material: CD8+ T cells from PBMCs. V gene TRBV27 combines with J gene TRBJ1-2; tentatively, D is TRBD1 (5 bases). CDR3 DNA sequence: TGTGCCAGCAGTTCGGCAGGGTCAAACGGCTACACCTTC. Translated, it gives CASSSAGSNGYTF.